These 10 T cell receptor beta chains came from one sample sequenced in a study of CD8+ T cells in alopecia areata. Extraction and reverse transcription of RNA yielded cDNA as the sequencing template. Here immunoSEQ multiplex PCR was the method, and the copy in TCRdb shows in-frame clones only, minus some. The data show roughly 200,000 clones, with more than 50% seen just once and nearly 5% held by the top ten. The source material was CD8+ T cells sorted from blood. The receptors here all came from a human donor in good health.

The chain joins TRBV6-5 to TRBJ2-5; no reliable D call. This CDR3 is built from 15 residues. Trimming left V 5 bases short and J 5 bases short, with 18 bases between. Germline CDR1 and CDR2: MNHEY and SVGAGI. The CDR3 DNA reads TGTGCCAGCAGTACAGCCCAGACGGAGCCGGAGACCCAGTACTTC. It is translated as CASSTAQTEPETQYF.

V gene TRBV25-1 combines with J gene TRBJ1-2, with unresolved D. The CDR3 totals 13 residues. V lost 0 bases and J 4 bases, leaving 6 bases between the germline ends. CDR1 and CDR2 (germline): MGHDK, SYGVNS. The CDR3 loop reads CASSEYGRYGYTF. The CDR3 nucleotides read TGTGCCAGCAGTGAATACGGCCGCTATGGCTACACCTTC.

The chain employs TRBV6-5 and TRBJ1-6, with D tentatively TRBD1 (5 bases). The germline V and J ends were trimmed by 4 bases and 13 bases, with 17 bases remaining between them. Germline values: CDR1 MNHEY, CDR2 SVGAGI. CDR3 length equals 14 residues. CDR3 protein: CASSSGTLERPLHF. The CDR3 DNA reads TGTGCCAGCAGTTCCGGGACTCTTGAACGTCCCCTCCACTTT.

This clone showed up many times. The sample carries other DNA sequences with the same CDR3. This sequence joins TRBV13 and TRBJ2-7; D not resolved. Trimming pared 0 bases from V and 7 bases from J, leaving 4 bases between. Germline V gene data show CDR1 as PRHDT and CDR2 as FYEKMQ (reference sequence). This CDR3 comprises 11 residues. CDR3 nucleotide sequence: TGTGCCAGCAGCTTAGGAGGGGAGCAGTACTTC. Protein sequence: CASSLGGEQYF.

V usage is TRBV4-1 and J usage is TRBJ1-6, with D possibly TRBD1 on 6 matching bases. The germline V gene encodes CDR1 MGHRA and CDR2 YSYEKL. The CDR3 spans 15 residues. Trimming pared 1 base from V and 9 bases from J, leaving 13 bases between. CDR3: CASSQAAGAPSPLHF. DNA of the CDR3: TGCGCCAGCAGCCAAGCGGCAGGGGCACCTTCACCCCTCCACTTT.

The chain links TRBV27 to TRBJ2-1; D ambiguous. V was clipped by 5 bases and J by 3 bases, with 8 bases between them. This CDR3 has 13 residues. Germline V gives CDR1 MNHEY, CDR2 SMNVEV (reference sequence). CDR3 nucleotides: TGTGCCAGCAGTCTAAGCATCTACAATGAGCAGTTCTTC. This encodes CASSLSIYNEQFF.

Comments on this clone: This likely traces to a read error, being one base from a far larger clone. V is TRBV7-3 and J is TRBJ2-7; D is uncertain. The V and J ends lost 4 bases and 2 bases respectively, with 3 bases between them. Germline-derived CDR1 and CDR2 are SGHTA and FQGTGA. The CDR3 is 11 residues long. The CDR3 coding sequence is TGTGCCAGCAGCTACCCCTACGAGCAGTACTTC. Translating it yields CASSYPYEQYF.

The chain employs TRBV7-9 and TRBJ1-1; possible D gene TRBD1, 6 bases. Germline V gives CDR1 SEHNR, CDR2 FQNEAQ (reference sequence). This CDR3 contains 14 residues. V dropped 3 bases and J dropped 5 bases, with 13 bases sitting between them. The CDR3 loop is CASSFLGGLTEAFF. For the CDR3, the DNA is TGTGCCAGCAGCTTCCTAGGGGGGCTAACTGAAGCTTTCTTT.

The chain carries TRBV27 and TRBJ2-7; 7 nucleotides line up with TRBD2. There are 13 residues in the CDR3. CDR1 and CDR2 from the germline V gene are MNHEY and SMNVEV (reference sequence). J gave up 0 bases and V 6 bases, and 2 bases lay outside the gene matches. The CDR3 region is CASRQRDSYEQYF. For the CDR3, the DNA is TGTGCCAGCAGGCAGCGGGACTCCTACGAGCAGTACTTC.

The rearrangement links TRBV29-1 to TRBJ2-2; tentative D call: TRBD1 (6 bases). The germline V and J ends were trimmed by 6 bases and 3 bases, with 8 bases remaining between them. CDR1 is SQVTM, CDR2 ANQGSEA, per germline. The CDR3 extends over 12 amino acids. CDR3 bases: TGCAGCGTCGGACAGTACACCGGGGAGCTGTTTTTT. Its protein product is CSVGQYTGELFF.